Below are 9 T cell receptor beta chains sequenced from a single sample in a study of blood T cell repertoires in COVID-19. Here immunoSEQ multiplex PCR was the method, and the copy in TCRdb shows in-frame clones only, minus some. The sample includes over 250,000 clones, more than 90% of them seen just once. The sequenced material came from peripheral blood. All receptors derive from a person aged 18 to 30 with COVID-19, enrolled during active disease.

There are a few counts of this clone. This sequence joins TRBV12-2 and TRBJ1-5. TRBV12-2 is a pseudogene locus. This CDR3 is 16 amino acids long. For the CDR3, the DNA is TGTGCAAGTCGCTTAGCGCTACGGGAAGTGGATCAGCCCCAGCATTTT. This codes for CASRLALREVDQPQHF.

The J gene is TRBJ1-1, the V gene TRBV19; D possibly corresponds to TRBD1 (5 bases). CDR1 is LNHDA, CDR2 SQIVND, per germline (reference sequence). V dropped 5 bases and J dropped 4 bases, with 8 bases sitting between them. CDR3 length equals 12 residues. The CDR3 DNA is TGTGCCAGTAGTTTCGACAGCACTGAAGCTTTCTTT. Translation gives CASSFDSTEAFF.

The chain employs TRBV14 and TRBJ2-1; the D gene is possibly TRBD1 (6 bases). V was pared by 4 bases and J by 8 bases, with 9 bases between. The CDR3 has 12 residues. CDR1 is SGHDN, CDR2 FVKESK, per germline. The CDR3 region has the DNA TGTGCCAGCAGCCCCCCAGGGGATGAGCAGTTCTTC. Encoded protein: CASSPPGDEQFF.

The CDR3 DNA follows: TGCAGCGTTGATAGGACAGGGTCCGGGGAGCTGTTTTTT. Residues: CSVDRTGSGELFF. V usage is TRBV29-1 and J usage is TRBJ2-2; 8 bases map to TRBD1. CDR3 size: 13 residues. In germline, CDR1 is SQVTM, CDR2 ANQGSEA. J gave up 6 bases and V 3 bases, and 3 bases lay outside the gene matches.

This rearrangement joins TRBV7-3 to TRBJ1-1; a possible D gene is TRBD1 (6 bases). The V end lost 2 bases, the J end lost 2 bases, and 12 bases lay between the germline ends. The CDR3 length is 15 residues. Germline V gene lookup returns CDR1 SGHTA and CDR2 FQGTGA. CDR3 nucleotide sequence: TGTGCCAGCAGCTTAGACCGGACAGCAAACACTGAAGCTTTCTTT. Protein sequence: CASSLDRTANTEAFF.

The rearrangement joins TRBV9 to TRBJ1-2, with D possibly TRBD1 on 5 matching bases. The CDR3 spans 15 residues. V gave up 6 bases and J gave up 1 base, with 16 bases separating them. Looked up from germline, CDR1 is SGDLS and CDR2 is YYNGEE. The CDR3 reads CASTAGGAGNYGYTF. The CDR3 nucleotides read TGTGCCAGCACCGCCGGGGGAGCCGGTAACTATGGCTACACCTTC.

In its sample, this clone was seen once. The rearrangement joins TRBV6-4 to TRBJ1-6; 7 bases match TRBD1. This CDR3 comprises 18 residues. Trimming cost V 4 bases and J 1 base; bases outside gene matches: 10. Per germline, CDR1 MRHNA and CDR2 SNTAGT. CDR3 in DNA: TGTGCCAGCAGTGCCTATGACAGGGCGGCATCCTATAATTCACCCCTCCACTTT. Amino acids: CASSAYDRAASYNSPLHF.

The V call is TRBV13, the J call TRBJ2-1, with 9 bases fitting TRBD1. Germline loops: CDR1 PRHDT, CDR2 FYEKMQ (reference sequence). J was trimmed by 5 bases and V by 2 bases; bases with no gene match: 16. CDR3 length equals 19 residues. CDR3 sequence (DNA): TGTGCCAGCAGCTTAATTTCTAGGAGGTGGGGACAGGGTAACAATGAGCAGTTCTTC. It codes for CASSLISRRWGQGNNEQFF.

The V and J genes are TRBV3-1 (or the pseudogene TRBV3-2) and TRBJ1-1; a possible D gene is TRBD1 (6 bases). V was clipped by 6 bases and J by 3 bases, with 17 bases between them. This CDR3 has 15 amino acids. Germline V gene data show CDR1 as LGHDT and CDR2 as YNNKEL (reference sequence). The DNA for the CDR3 is TGTGCCAGCAGACCTACAGGGCGTGTGGACACTGAAGCTTTCTTT. Amino acid sequence: CASRPTGRVDTEAFF.